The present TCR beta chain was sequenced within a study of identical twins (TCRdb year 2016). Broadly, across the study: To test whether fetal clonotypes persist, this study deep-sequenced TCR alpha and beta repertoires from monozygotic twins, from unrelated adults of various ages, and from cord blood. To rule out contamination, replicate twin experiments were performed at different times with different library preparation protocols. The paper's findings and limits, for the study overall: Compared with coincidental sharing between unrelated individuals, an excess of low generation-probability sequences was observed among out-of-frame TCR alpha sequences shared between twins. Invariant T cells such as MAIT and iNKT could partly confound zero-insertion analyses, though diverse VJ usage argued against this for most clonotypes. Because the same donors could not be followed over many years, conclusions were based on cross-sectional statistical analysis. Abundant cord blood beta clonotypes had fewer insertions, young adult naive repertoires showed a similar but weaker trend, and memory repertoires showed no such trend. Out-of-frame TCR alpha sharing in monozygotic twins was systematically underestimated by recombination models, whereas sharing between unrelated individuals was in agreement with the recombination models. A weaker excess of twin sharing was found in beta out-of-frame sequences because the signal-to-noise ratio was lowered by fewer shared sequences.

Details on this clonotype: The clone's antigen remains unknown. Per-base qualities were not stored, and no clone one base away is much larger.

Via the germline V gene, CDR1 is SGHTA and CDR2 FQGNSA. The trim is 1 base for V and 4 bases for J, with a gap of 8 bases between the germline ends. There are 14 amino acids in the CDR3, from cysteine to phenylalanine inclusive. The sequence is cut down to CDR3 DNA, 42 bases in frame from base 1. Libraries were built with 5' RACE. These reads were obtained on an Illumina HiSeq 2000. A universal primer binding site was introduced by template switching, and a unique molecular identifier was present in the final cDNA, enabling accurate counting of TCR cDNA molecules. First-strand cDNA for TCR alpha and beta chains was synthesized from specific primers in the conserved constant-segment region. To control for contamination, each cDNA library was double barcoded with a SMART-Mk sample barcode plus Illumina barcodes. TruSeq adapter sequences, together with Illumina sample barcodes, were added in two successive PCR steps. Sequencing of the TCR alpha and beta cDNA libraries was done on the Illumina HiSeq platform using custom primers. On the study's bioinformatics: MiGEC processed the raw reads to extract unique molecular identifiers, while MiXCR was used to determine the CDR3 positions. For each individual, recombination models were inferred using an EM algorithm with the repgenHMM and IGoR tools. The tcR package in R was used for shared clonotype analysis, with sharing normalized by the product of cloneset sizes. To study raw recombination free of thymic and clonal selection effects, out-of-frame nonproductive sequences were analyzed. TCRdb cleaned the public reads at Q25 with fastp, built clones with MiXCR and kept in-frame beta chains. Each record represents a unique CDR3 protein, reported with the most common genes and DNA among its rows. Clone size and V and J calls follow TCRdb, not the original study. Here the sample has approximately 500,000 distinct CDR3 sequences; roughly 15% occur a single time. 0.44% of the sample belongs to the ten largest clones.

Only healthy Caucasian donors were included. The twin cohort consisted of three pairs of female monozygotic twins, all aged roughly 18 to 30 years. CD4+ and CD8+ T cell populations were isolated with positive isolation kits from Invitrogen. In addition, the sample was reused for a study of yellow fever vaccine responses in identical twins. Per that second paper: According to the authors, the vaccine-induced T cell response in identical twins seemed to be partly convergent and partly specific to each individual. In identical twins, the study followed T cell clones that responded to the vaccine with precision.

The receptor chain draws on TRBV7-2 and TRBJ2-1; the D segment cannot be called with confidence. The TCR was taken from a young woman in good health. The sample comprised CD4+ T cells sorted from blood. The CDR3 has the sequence CASSLGNYYNEQFF. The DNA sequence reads TGTGCCAGCAGCTTAGGGAACTATTACAATGAGCAGTTCTTC.